This entry lists 4 T cell receptor beta chains sequenced from one sample in a study of T cells in Graves' hyperthyroidism and ophthalmopathy. Using RNA transcripts as the source, TCR beta CDR3 regions were amplified. Primed by the HTBI set, a first-round RT-PCR was run on the TCR CDR3. TCRdb processed the multiplex PCR reads anew with MiXCR; each CDR3 protein has one entry. The sample lists about 560,000 distinct CDR3 sequences; around 15% were seen once. Sequencing was carried out using blood. These receptors were collected from a woman aged 18-29 years with Graves' hyperthyroidism.

This clonotype occurred many times. The chain joins TRBV20-1 to TRBJ2-7; 12 bases are shared with TRBD2. The length of the CDR3 is 16 residues. V was pared by 6 bases and J by 0 bases, with 9 bases of the junction left unmatched. Per the germline V gene, CDR1 is DFQATT and CDR2 is SNEGSKA (reference sequence). CDR3 DNA sequence: TGCAGTGCGAACCCGACTAGCGGGGGCAGCTCCTACGAGCAGTACTTC. This gives the protein CSANPTSGGSSYEQYF.

This clonotype was recorded many times. This may arise from a read error, as a much more abundant clone is one base away. The chain combines TRBV6-1 with TRBJ2-1; 11 bases match TRBD2. J gave up 5 bases and V 6 bases, and 0 bases lay outside the gene matches. The CDR3 is 13 residues long. Germline V gene data show CDR1 as MNHNS and CDR2 as SASEGT. CDR3 sequence reads: CASRLAGDNEQFF. The CDR3 DNA follows: TGTGCCAGCAGACTAGCGGGAGACAATGAGCAGTTCTTC.

The rearrangement links TRBV4-3 to TRBJ2-7; 12 bases are a match to TRBD1. The junction had 7 bases not matched to a gene; V was cut back by 6 bases and J by 4 bases. The V gene's germline CDR1 is LGHNA and CDR2 YSLEER. The CDR3 consists of 15 residues. The CDR3 DNA reads TGCGCCAGCAGTTCCGGGACAGGGGGCTGGTACGAGCAGTACTTC. Its translation is CASSSGTGGWYEQYF.

This clonotype was counted at least ten times. This chain uses TRBV20-1 with TRBJ2-1; no reliable D call. Germline V CDR1 and CDR2: DFQATT, SNEGSKA (reference sequence). The CDR3 has 11 amino acids. V was cut by 2 bases and J by 10 bases, with 9 bases left in between. CDR3 sequence (DNA): TGCAGTGCTAGAAGAACGGTGGAGCAGTTCTTC. Protein product: CSARRTVEQFF.